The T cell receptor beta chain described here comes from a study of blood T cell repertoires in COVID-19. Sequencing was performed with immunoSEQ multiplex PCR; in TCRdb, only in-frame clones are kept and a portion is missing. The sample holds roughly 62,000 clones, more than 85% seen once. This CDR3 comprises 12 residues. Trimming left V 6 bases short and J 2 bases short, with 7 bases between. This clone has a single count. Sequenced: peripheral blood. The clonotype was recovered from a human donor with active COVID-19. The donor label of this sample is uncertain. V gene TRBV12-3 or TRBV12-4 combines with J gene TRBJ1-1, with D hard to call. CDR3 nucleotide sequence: TGTGCCAGCAGATACTATAACACTGAAGCTTTCTTT. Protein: CASRYYNTEAFF.